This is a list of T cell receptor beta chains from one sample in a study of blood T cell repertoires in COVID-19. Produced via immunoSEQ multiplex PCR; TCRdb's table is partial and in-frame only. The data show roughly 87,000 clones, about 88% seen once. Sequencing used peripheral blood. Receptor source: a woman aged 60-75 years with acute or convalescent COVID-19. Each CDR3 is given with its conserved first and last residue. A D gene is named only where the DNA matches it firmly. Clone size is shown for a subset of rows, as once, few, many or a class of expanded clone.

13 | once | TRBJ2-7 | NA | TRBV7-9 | TGTGCCAGCCGCAGGGTACCCTACTACGAGCAGTACTTC | CASRRVPYYEQYF
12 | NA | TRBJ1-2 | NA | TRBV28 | TGTGCCAGCAGTTCAGGGGCTTATGGCTACACCTTC | CASSSGAYGYTF
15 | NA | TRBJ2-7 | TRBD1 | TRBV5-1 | TGCGCCAGCAGCCCGGGACAGGGGACCCACTACGAGCAGTACTTC | CASSPGQGTHYEQYF
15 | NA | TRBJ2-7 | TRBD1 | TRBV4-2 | TGTGCCAGCAGCCACCTAGGGGACAGTACCTACGAGCAGTACTTC | CASSHLGDSTYEQYF
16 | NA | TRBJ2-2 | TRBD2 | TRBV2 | TGTGCCAGCAGGCCCCTCCGGGGGGGGGACACCGGGGAGCTGTTTTTT | CASRPLRGGDTGELFF
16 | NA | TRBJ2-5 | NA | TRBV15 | TGTGCCACCAGCAGAGATCGGACCCAGGGGTGGGAGACCCAGTACTTC | CATSRDRTQGWETQYF
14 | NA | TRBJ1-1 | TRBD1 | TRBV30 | TGTGCCTCCCGGGACAGGGCACCGAACACTGAAGCTTTCTTT | CASRDRAPNTEAFF
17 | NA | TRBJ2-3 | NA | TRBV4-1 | TGCGCCAGCAGCCAAGATAAGGGGGGGCGCGGCACAGATACGCAGTATTTT | CASSQDKGGRGTDTQYF
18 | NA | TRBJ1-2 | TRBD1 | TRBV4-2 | TGTGCCAGCAGCCAAGTTATAGTAAGAGACAGGGAATTTTATGGCTACACCTTC | CASSQVIVRDREFYGYTF
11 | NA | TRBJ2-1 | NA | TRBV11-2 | TGTGCCAGCAGCTTAGGGAGGGGGCAGTTCTTC | CASSLGRGQFF
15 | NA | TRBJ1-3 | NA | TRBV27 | TGTGCCAGCAGTCCGGGGTCCTACTCTGGAAACACCATATATTTT | CASSPGSYSGNTIYF
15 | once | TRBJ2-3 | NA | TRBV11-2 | TGTGCCAGCAGTAGGACGGGGGGCAGGGTAGATACGCAGTATTTT | CASSRTGGRVDTQYF
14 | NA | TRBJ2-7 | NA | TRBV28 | TGTGCCAGCAGTTTGGGGGGGGCTGTCTCCGAGCAGTACTTC | CASSLGGAVSEQYF
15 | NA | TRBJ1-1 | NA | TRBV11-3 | TGTGCCAGCAGCCCCCTCGCAGGGATGAACACTGAAGCTTTCTTT | CASSPLAGMNTEAFF
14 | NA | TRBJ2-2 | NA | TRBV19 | TGTGCCAGTAGAACGGGTGCCCGTACCGGGGAGCTGTTTTTT | CASRTGARTGELFF
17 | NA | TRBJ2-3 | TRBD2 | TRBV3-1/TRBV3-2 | TGTGCCAGCAGCTTCTCCACCCTAGCGGGGCAGGCAGATACGCAGTATTTT | CASSFSTLAGQADTQYF
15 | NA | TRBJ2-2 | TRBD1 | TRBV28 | TGTGCCAGCAGTTTTGGGGGGACAGGGAGGACTGAGCTGTTTTTT | CASSFGGTGRTELFF
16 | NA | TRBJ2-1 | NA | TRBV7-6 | TGTGCCAGCAGCCCAGTAGGCCAGGGTACCTACAATGAGCAGTTCTTC | CASSPVGQGTYNEQFF
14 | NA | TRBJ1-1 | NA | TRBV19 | TGTGCCAGTAGTCCGGGACAAATAAACACTGAAGCTTTCTTT | CASSPGQINTEAFF
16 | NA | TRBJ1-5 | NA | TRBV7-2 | TGTGCCAGCAGCTCCTCCGTCAGAACTAGCAATCAGCCCCAGCATTTT | CASSSSVRTSNQPQHF
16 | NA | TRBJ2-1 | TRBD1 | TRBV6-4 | TGTGCCAGCAGTGAATCCGGGACAGGGGGCATCGGTGAGCAGTTCTTC | CASSESGTGGIGEQFF
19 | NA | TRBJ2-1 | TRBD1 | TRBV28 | TGTGCCAGCAGTTTATTCGGGACAGGGGTCCTTCTTCGGACAAGGGAGCAGTTCTTC | CASSLFGTGVLLRTREQFF
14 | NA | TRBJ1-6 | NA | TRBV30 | TGTGCCTGGAGTGTACAGGGATCCCCTTCACCCCTCCACTTT | CAWSVQGSPSPLHF
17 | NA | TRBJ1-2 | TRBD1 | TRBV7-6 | TGTGCCAGCAGCTTAGGACTTCCGGGACAGGGAACAATCGGCTACACCTTC | CASSLGLPGQGTIGYTF
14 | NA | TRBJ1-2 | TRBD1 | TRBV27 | TGTGCCAGCAGTCAAGGGACAGGGAACTATGGCTACACCTTC | CASSQGTGNYGYTF
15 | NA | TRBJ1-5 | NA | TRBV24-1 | TGTGCCACCAGTGGCGGGGGCGGGAGCAATCAGCCCCAGCATTTT | CATSGGGGSNQPQHF
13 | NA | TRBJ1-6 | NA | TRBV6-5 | TGTGCCACTAAGGACAGCCTGGGTTCACCCCTCCACTTT | CATKDSLGSPLHF
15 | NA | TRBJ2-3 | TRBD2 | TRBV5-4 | TGTGCCAGCAGCTTGCCGGGGGGATACACAGATACGCAGTATTTT | CASSLPGGYTDTQYF
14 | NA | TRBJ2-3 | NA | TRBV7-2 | TGTGCCAGCAGCTTAGGTCTAGCCGGAAATACGCAGTATTTT | CASSLGLAGNTQYF
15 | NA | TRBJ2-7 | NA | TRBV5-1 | TGCGCCAGCAGCAAACCGACAGGGAGGACCTACGAGCAGTACTTC | CASSKPTGRTYEQYF
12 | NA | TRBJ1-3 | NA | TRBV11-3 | TGTGCCAGCAGCTCATCGAGTAACACCATATATTTT | CASSSSSNTIYF
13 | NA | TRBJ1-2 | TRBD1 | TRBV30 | TGTGCCACATACGGGCAGGGGGATGTTGGCTACACCTTC | CATYGQGDVGYTF
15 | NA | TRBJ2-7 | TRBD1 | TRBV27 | TGTGCCAGCAGCCAAAACCGGGACAGGGGGTACGAGCAGTACTTC | CASSQNRDRGYEQYF
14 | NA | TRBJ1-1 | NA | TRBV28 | TGTGCCAGCAGTTCGACGGGGGGCGACCGTGAAGCTTTCTTT | CASSSTGGDREAFF
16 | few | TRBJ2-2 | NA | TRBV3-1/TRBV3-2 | TGTGCCAGCAGCCAAGAGACAGGACTCCTCACCGGGGAGCTGTTTTTT | CASSQETGLLTGELFF
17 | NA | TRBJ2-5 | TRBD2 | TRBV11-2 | TGTGCCAGCAGCTTAGCTTCTGGGCTAGCGGGGGAAGAGACCCAGTACTTC | CASSLASGLAGEETQYF
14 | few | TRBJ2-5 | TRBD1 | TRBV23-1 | TGCGCCAGCAGCCACTGGGACAGGAAAGAGACCCAGTACTTC | CASSHWDRKETQYF
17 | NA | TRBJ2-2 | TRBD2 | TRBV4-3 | TGCGCCAGCAGCCAAGATATCTCCGGGGGGATGACCGGGGAGCTGTTTTTT | CASSQDISGGMTGELFF
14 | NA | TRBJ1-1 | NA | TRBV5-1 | TGCGCCAGCAGCGCAGGGGACATGAACACTGAAGCTTTCTTT | CASSAGDMNTEAFF
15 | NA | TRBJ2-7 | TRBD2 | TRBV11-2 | TGTGCCAGCAGCCGAGGGACTAACAATTGGTACGAGCAGTACTTC | CASSRGTNNWYEQYF
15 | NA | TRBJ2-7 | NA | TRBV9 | TGTGCCAGCAGCGCCGTGCTTTCGGACACCCACGAGCAGTACTTC | CASSAVLSDTHEQYF
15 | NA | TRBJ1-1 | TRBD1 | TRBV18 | TGTGCCAGCTCACCAGGACAGGGGACGAACACTGAAGCTTTCTTT | CASSPGQGTNTEAFF
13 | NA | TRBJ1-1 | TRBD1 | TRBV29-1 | TGCAGCTCGGGGACAGGGACTGACACTGAAGCTTTCTTT | CSSGTGTDTEAFF
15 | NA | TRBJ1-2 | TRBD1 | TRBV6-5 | TGTGCCAGCAGTTACTCAGGGGGCAGTAGCTATGGCTACACCTTC | CASSYSGGSSYGYTF
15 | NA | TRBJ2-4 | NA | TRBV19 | TGTGCCAGTAGTCCCCTCGGGGGAGCCAAAAACATTCAGTACTTC | CASSPLGGAKNIQYF
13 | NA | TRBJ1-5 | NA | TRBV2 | TGTGCCAGCCACCGGACACCCGATCAGCCCCAGCATTTT | CASHRTPDQPQHF
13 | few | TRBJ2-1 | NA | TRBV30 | TGTGCCTGGAGTCGGTTTCGGGGTAATGAGCAGTTCTTC | CAWSRFRGNEQFF
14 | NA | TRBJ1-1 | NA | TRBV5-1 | TGCGCCAGCAGCTTCGTTGGGGGAGGCCCTGAAGCTTTCTTT | CASSFVGGGPEAFF
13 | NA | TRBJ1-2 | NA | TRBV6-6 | TGTGCCAGCGCTGAGTACAGGGTGGGGGGCTACACCTTC | CASAEYRVGGYTF
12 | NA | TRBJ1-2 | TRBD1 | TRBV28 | TGTGCCAGCAGGACAGGGACCTATGGCTACACCTTC | CASRTGTYGYTF
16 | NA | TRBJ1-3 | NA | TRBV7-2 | TGTGCCAGCAGCTTGGTCAGGGGCTTGGCTGGAAACACCATATATTTT | CASSLVRGLAGNTIYF
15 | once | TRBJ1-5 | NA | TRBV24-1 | TGTGCCACCAGTGATTCGGTTCCTCCGGATCAGCCCCAGCATTTT | CATSDSVPPDQPQHF
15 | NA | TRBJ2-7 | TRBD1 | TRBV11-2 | TGTGCCAGCAGACGGACAGGGCAAAGGCGTTCCGAGCAGTACTTC | CASRRTGQRRSEQYF
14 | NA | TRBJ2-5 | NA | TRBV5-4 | TGTGCCAGCAGCTTGGCGGGGGTGCAAGAGACCCAGTACTTC | CASSLAGVQETQYF
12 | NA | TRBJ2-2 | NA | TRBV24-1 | TGTGCCACCATGCCAGACACCGGGGAGCTGTTTTTT | CATMPDTGELFF
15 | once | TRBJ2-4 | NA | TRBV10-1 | TGCGCCAGCAGTGATGGTGCAGGGGAGCGGGGCATTCAGTACTTC | CASSDGAGERGIQYF
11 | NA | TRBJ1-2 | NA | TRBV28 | TGTGCCAGCAGCCGGGACTATGGCTACACCTTC | CASSRDYGYTF
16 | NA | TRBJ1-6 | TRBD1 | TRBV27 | TGTGCCAGCAGTCTTGCACCGGGACAGGGTTATTCACCCCTCCACTTT | CASSLAPGQGYSPLHF
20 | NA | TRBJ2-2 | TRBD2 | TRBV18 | TGTGCCAGCTCACCACTTCAGGTCACGGTCGGGGGGACGAACACCGGGGAGCTGTTTTTT | CASSPLQVTVGGTNTGELFF